Listed below are T cell receptor beta chains from one sample, sequenced in a study of blood T cell repertoires in COVID-19. The assay was immunoSEQ multiplex PCR, and TCRdb's table has in-frame clones only and misses some. The profile covers 130,000 to 150,000 clones, with approximately 87% appearing a single time and 8.6% taken by the ten largest. The material sequenced was peripheral blood. The receptor source for this set is a woman aged 50 to 65 with active or convalescent COVID-19. CDR3s include the opening cysteine and the closing phenylalanine or tryptophan. A D gene is named only where the DNA matches it firmly. Clone size is given for some rows only: seen once, a few or many times, or a class if the clone is expanded.

CDR3aa	CDR3nt	d_gene	v_gene	j_gene	abundance
CASRPPTGFNEQFF	TGTGCCAGCAGACCACCGACAGGGTTCAATGAGCAGTTCTTC	TRBD1	TRBV27	TRBJ2-1	-
CASSPGQLVRAQYF	TGTGCCAGCAGCCCGGGACAGCTCGTCCGGGCCCAGTACTTC	TRBD1	TRBV7-6	TRBJ2-5	-
CASSQEDAGQETQYF	TGTGCCAGCAGCCAAGAGGATGCAGGCCAAGAGACCCAGTACTTC	-	TRBV4-2	TRBJ2-5	-
CASSEEAGVEQYF	TGTGCCAGCAGTGAAGAGGCGGGAGTCGAGCAGTACTTC	TRBD2	TRBV2	TRBJ2-7	-
CASSLLPGGDEQYF	TGTGCCAGCAGTTTATTGCCAGGGGGCGACGAGCAGTACTTC	TRBD1	TRBV27	TRBJ2-7	-
CASSSGQGYEQYF	TGTGCCAGTAGTAGCGGACAGGGCTACGAGCAGTACTTC	TRBD1	TRBV19	TRBJ2-7	-
CASSTGQGLGYTF	TGCGCCAGCAGCACGGGACAGGGGCTGGGCTACACCTTC	TRBD1	TRBV5-1	TRBJ1-2	few
CASTPGGFSNQPQHF	TGTGCCAGCACTCCCGGGGGTTTTAGCAATCAGCCCCAGCATTTT	-	TRBV2	TRBJ1-5	-
CASSPRFGTGGDTEAFF	TGTGCCAGCTCACCACGCTTTGGTACAGGCGGGGACACTGAAGCTTTCTTT	-	TRBV18	TRBJ1-1	-
CASSPAGVGNTEAFF	TGTGCCAGCTCACCCGCCGGGGTGGGAAACACTGAAGCTTTCTTT	-	TRBV18	TRBJ1-1	-
CSVEWRTSGASTDTQYF	TGCAGCGTTGAATGGCGGACTAGCGGTGCTAGCACAGATACGCAGTATTTT	TRBD2	TRBV29-1	TRBJ2-3	few
CATSDMTSGEQFF	TGTGCCACCAGTGATATGACTAGCGGAGAGCAGTTCTTC	TRBD2	TRBV24-1	TRBJ2-1	-
CASSLRGLQQGKLFF	TGTGCCAGCAGCTTGAGAGGTCTACAACAGGGAAAACTGTTTTTT	-	TRBV5-6	TRBJ1-4	-
CASSEGSGNTGELFF	TGTGCCAGCAGTGAAGGGTCAGGGAACACCGGGGAGCTGTTTTTT	-	TRBV6-1	TRBJ2-2	-
CASSLSGGAHEQYF	TGTGCCAGCAGCTTATCGGGGGGGGCCCACGAGCAGTACTTC	TRBD2	TRBV7-2	TRBJ2-7	-
CAINSGTGDQPQHF	TGTGCCATAAACTCCGGGACAGGGGATCAGCCCCAGCATTTT	TRBD1	TRBV10-3	TRBJ1-5	-
CSVGTSGDTQYF	TGCAGCGTTGGGACTAGCGGGGATACGCAGTATTTT	TRBD2	TRBV29-1	TRBJ2-3	-
CASSLSTIQPQHF	TGTGCCAGCAGCTTATCGACAATCCAGCCCCAGCATTTT	-	TRBV12-3/TRBV12-4	TRBJ1-5	-
CASSLGTGVNYGYTF	TGTGCCAGCAGCTTAGGGACAGGGGTTAACTATGGCTACACCTTC	TRBD1	TRBV7-9	TRBJ1-2	-
CASKAGIFDGYTF	TGTGCCAGCAAGGCAGGGATATTCGATGGCTACACCTTC	-	TRBV6-5	TRBJ1-2	-
CASSAGTRGGYEQYF	TGTGCCAGCAGCGCCGGGACCCGAGGGGGTTACGAGCAGTACTTC	-	TRBV6-2/TRBV6-3	TRBJ2-7	-
CASSMGTAFEAFF	TGTGCCAGTAGTATGGGGACAGCCTTTGAAGCTTTCTTT	TRBD1	TRBV19	TRBJ1-1	-
CASSGPGTAGEQYF	TGTGCCAGCAGTGGCCCCGGGACAGCTGGCGAGCAGTACTTC	TRBD1	TRBV2	TRBJ2-7	-
CASSPLTSGSSTDTQYF	TGTGCCAGCAGCCCACTAACTAGCGGGAGTTCAACAGATACGCAGTATTTT	TRBD2	TRBV7-3	TRBJ2-3	-
CAWRRDRVGYEQYF	TGTGCCTGGAGAAGGGACAGGGTTGGCTACGAGCAGTACTTC	TRBD1	TRBV30	TRBJ2-7	-
CASSLEGGETGTDTQYF	TGTGCCAGCAGCTTAGAGGGGGGAGAGACCGGCACAGATACGCAGTATTTT	-	TRBV11-2	TRBJ2-3	-
CASSLGGGPYEQYF	TGTGCCAGCAGCTTAGGGGGAGGGCCCTACGAGCAGTACTTC	TRBD2	TRBV7-6	TRBJ2-7	-
CASSFPLAGQETQYF	TGTGCCAGCAGCTTTCCACTAGCGGGACAAGAGACCCAGTACTTC	TRBD2	TRBV7-2	TRBJ2-5	-
CASSWGQGAGEQYF	TGCGCCAGCAGCTGGGGACAGGGGGCGGGGGAGCAGTACTTC	TRBD1	TRBV5-1	TRBJ2-7	-
CASSQFSGNTIYF	TGTGCCAGCAGCCAATTCTCCGGAAACACCATATATTTT	-	TRBV3-1/TRBV3-2	TRBJ1-3	-
CASSLTGFTDTQYF	TGTGCCAGCAGCTTGACGGGGTTCACAGATACGCAGTATTTT	-	TRBV7-2	TRBJ2-3	-
CASTPGQGWGYTF	TGTGCCAGCACCCCTGGACAGGGTTGGGGCTACACCTTC	TRBD1	TRBV27	TRBJ1-2	-
CSVEGRKSDNSGNTIYF	TGCAGCGTTGAAGGCAGGAAGTCAGATAACTCTGGAAACACCATATATTTT	-	TRBV29-1	TRBJ1-3	-
CASSLGQPSYEQYF	TGTGCCAGCAGCCTGGGACAGCCCTCCTACGAGCAGTACTTC	TRBD1	TRBV5-4	TRBJ2-7	-
CASSLGTLSGSGETQYF	TGTGCCAGCAGCTTAGGGACCCTTAGCGGGAGTGGGGAGACCCAGTACTTC	TRBD2	TRBV11-2	TRBJ2-5	-
CASSSTGASGNTIYF	TGTGCCAGCAGTTCCACAGGGGCGTCTGGAAACACCATATATTTT	TRBD1	TRBV6-6	TRBJ1-3	-
CASSLEPNKRESYNEQFF	TGTGCTAGCAGCTTAGAGCCGAACAAGCGGGAATCCTACAATGAGCAGTTCTTC	TRBD2	TRBV7-7	TRBJ2-1	-
CASSPLWTGVKNTEAFF	TGTGCCAGCAGTCCCCTTTGGACAGGGGTTAAGAACACTGAAGCTTTCTTT	TRBD1	TRBV27	TRBJ1-1	once
CASSMDTGVALYGYTF	TGTGCCAGTAGTATGGATACAGGGGTCGCACTATATGGCTACACCTTC	TRBD1	TRBV19	TRBJ1-2	-
CATSREPGLHPYEQYF	TGTGCCACCAGCAGAGAGCCGGGACTTCACCCCTACGAGCAGTACTTC	-	TRBV15	TRBJ2-7	-